This T cell receptor (beta chain) is from a study of T cell responses to AZD1222 COVID-19 vaccine. The CDR3 sequence is 12 residues long. Germline V gene lookup returns CDR1 SNHLY and CDR2 FYNNEI. Trimming removed 9 bases at V and 6 bases at J, with 12 bases between. As concerns this clone: The antigen is not known.

Findings of the study overall: Donor demographics were predominantly white British with a female majority; clonal diversity may be underestimated.

The protocol was immunoSEQ multiplex PCR, while the TCRdb copy is restricted to in-frame clones and leaves out a portion. This sample has over 100,000 clones, with approximately 91% found just once. Sequences were derived from peripheral blood, sampled 28 days after the second AZD1222 dose. This receptor was identified in an adult who received the AZD1222 COVID-19 vaccine. The rearrangement links TRBV2 to TRBJ1-5; a possible D gene is TRBD1 (5 bases). CDR3 sequence reads: CASTREGQPQHF. The CDR3 region has the DNA TGTGCCAGTACCAGGGAGGGTCAGCCCCAGCATTTT.